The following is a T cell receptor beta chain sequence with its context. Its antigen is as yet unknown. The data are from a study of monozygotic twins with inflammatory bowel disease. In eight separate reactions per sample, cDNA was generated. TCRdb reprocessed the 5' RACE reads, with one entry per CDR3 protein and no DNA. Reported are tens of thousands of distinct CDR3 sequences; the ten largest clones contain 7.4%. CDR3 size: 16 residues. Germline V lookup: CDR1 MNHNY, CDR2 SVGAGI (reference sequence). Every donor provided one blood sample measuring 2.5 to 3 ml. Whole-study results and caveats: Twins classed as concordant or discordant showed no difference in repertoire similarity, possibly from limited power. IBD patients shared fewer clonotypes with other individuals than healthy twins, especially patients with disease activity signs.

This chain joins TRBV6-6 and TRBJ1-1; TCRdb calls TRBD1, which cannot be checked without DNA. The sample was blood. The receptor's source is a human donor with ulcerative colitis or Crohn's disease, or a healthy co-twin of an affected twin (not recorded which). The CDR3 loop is CASRRTGLRYRTEAFF.